This T cell receptor (beta chain) originates from a study of blood T cell repertoires in COVID-19. Study summary: Samples came from the United States, Italy and Spain, spanning acute and convalescent COVID-19. The cDNA or gDNA used as material had been derived from T cells, B-cell-depleted T cells, or PBMCs.

The V gene's germline CDR1 is LNHDA and CDR2 SQIVND (reference sequence). The CDR3 is 13 amino acids. V was pared by 3 bases and J by 7 bases, with 12 bases between. In the source study's methods: It was from reference gene primer amplification that nucleated cell counts were estimated. The assay was immunoSEQ multiplex PCR, and TCRdb's table has in-frame clones only and misses some. V, J and clone size derive from that table, while D and trimming were established from the DNA sequence. The table has hundreds of thousands of clones, 80% to 90% seen once. The clonotype originates from a woman aged 25-40 years with acute or convalescent COVID-19. The chain uses TRBV19 and TRBJ1-2; D may be TRBD1 (6 bases). Specimen: peripheral blood. CDR3 nucleotide sequence: TGTGCCAGTAGTATCGACCCGACAGGTGGCTACACCTTC. It is translated as CASSIDPTGGYTF.